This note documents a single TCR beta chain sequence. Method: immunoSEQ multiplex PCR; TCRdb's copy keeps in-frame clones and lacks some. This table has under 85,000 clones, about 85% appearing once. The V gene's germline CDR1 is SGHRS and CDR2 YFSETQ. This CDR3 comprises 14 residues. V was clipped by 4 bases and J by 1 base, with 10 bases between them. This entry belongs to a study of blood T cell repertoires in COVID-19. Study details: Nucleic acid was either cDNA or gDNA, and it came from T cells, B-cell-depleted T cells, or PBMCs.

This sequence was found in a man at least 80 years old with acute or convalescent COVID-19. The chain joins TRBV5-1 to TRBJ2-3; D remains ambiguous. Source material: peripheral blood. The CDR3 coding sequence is TGCGCCAGCAGCCGACTTTGGGGCACAGATACGCAGTATTTT. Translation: CASSRLWGTDTQYF.